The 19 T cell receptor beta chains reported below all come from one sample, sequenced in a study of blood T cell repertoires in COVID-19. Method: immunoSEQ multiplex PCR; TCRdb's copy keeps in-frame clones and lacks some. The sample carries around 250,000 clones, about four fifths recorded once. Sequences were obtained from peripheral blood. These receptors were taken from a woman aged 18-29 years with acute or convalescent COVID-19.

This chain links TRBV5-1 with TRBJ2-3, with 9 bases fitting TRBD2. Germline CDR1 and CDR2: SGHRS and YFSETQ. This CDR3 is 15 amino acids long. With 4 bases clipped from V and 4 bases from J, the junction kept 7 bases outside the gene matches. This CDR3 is CASSDSGSPSDTQYF. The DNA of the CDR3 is TGCGCCAGCAGCGATAGCGGGAGTCCCTCAGATACGCAGTATTTT.

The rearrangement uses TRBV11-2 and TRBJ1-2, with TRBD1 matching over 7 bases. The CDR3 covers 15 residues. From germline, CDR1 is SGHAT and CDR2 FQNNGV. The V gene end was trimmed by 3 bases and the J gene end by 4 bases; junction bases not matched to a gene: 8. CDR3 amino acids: CASSFVQGKGYGYTF. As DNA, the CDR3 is TGTGCCAGCAGCTTTGTACAGGGGAAAGGCTATGGCTACACCTTC. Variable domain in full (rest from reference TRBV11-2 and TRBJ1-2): EAGVAQSPRYKIIEKRQSVAFWCNPISGHATLYWYQQILGQGPKLLIQFQNNGVVDDSQLPKDRFSAERLKGVDSTLKIQPAKLEDSAVYLCASSFVQGKGYGYTFGSGTRLTVV.

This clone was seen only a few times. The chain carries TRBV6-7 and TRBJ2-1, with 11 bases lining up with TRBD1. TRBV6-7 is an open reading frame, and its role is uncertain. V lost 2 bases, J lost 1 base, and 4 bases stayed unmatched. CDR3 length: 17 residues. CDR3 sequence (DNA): TGTGCCAGCAGTTACCCGGACAGGGGGCTGTCCTACAATGAGCAGTTCTTC. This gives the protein CASSYPDRGLSYNEQFF.

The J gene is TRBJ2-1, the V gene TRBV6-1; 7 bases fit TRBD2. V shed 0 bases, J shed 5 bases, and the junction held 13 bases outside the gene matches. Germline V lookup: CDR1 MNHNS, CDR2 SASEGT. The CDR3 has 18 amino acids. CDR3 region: CASSEAFTPSGVNNEQFF. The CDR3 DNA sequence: TGTGCCAGCAGTGAAGCCTTCACCCCGAGCGGGGTTAACAATGAGCAGTTCTTC.

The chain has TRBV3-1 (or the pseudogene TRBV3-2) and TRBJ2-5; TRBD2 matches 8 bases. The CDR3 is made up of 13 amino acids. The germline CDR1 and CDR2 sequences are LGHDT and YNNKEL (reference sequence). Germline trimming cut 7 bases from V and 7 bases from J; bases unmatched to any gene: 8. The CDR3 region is CASTREGVGTQYF. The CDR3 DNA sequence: TGTGCCAGCACCCGGGAGGGAGTAGGGACCCAGTACTTC.

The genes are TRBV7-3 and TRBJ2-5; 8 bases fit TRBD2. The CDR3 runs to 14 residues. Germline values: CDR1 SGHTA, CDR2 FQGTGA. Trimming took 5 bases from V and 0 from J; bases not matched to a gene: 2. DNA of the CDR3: TGTGCCAGCAGCCCGGGGGGGTACCAAGAGACCCAGTACTTC. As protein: CASSPGGYQETQYF.

CDR3 in amino acids: CASSLEVRGYASPLHF. CDR3 DNA: TGTGCCAGCAGCTTGGAGGTCAGGGGCTATGCCTCACCCCTCCACTTT. The V gene is TRBV5-6, the J gene TRBJ1-6; the D gene is possibly TRBD1 (6 bases). V lost 0 bases and J 10 bases, leaving 17 bases between the germline ends. The CDR3 covers 16 residues. The germline CDR1 and CDR2 sequences are SGHDT and YYEEEE.

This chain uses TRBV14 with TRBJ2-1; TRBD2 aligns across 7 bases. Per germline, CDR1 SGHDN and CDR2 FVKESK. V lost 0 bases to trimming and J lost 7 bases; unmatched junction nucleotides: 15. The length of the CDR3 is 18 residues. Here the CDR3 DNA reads TGTGCCAGCAGCCAAGATTGGGAGGGCGAACAGCGAAGAAATGAGCAGTTCTTC. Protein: CASSQDWEGEQRRNEQFF.

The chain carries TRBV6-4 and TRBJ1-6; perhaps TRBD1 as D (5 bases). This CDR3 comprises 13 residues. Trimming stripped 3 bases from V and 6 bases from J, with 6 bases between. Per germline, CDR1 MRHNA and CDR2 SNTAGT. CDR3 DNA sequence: TGTGCCAGCAGTGATAGGGGTAATTCACCCCTCCACTTT. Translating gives CASSDRGNSPLHF.

The CDR3 DNA reads as TGTGCCAGCAGCCGAGGTAGGGGGCGCCTTCGGACTGAAGCTTTCTTT. This translates into CASSRGRGRLRTEAFF. The chain has TRBV9 and TRBJ1-1, with 7 nucleotides matching TRBD1. Trimming at V came to 4 bases and at J to 5 bases, leaving 14 bases not matched to a gene. This CDR3 is 16 amino acids long. CDR1 is SGDLS, CDR2 YYNGEE, per germline.

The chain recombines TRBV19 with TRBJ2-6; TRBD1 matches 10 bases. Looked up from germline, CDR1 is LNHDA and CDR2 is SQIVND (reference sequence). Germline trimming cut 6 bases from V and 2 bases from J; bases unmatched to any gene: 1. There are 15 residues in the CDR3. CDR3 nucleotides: TGTGCCAGTAGGACAGGGGGCGCTGGGGCCAACGTCCTGACTTTC. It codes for CASRTGGAGANVLTF. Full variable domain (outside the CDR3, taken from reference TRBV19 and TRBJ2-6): DGGITQSPKYLFRKEGQNVTLSCEQNLNHDAMYWYRQDPGQGLRLIYYSQIVNDFQKGDIAEGYSVSREKKESFPLTVTSAQKNPTAFYLCASRTGGAGANVLTFGAGSRLTVL.

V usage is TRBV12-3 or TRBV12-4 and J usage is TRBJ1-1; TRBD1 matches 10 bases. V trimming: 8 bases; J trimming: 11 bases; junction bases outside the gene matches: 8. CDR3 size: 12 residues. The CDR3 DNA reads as TGTGCCAGCGGGGACAGGGGAGGACGGGCTTTCTTT. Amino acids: CASGDRGGRAFF.

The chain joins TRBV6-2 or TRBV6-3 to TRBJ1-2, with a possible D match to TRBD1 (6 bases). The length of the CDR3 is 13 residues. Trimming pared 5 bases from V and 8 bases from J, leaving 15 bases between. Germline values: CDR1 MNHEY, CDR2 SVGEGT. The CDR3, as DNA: TGTGCCAGCAGTCTCCGACAGGTACGCGGCTACACCTTC. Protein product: CASSLRQVRGYTF.

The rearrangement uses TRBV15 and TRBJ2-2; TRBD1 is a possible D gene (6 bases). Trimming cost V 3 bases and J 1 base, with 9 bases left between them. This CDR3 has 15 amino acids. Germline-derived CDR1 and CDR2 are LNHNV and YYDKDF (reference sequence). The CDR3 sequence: CATSSPQGNTGELFF. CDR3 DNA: TGTGCCACCAGCAGCCCACAGGGGAACACCGGGGAGCTGTTTTTT.

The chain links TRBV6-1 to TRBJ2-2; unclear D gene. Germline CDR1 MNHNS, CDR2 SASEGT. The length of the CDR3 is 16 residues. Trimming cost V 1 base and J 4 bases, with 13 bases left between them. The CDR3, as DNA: TGTGCCAGCAGTGAAGTTTGGCAGTCAGGCACCGGGGAGCTGTTTTTT. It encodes CASSEVWQSGTGELFF.

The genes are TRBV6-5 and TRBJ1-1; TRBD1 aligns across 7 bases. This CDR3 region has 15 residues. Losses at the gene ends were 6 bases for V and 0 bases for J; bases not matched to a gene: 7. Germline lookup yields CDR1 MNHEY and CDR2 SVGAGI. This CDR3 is CASSPPGQMNTEAFF. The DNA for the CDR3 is TGTGCCAGCAGCCCACCGGGACAGATGAACACTGAAGCTTTCTTT.

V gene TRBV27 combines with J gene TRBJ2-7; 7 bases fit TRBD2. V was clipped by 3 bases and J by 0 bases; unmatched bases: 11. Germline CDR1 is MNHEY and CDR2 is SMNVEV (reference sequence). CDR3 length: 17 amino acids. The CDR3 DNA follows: TGTGCCAGCAGTTTTCTTGGCGGGAGTATTCTCTCCTACGAGCAGTACTTC. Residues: CASSFLGGSILSYEQYF.

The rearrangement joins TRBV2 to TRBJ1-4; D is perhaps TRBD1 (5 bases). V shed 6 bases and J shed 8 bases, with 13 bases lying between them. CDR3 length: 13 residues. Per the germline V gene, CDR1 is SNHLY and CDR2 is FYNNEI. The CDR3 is CASRGEVGEKLFF. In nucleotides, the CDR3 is TGTGCCAGCAGAGGGGAGGTTGGGGAAAAACTGTTTTTT. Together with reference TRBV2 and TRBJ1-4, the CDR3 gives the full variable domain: EPEVTQTPSHQVTQMGQEVILRCVPISNHLYFYWYRQILGQKVEFLVSFYNNEISEKSEIFDDQFSVERPDGSNFTLKIRSTKLEDSAMYFCASRGEVGEKLFFGSGTQLSVL.

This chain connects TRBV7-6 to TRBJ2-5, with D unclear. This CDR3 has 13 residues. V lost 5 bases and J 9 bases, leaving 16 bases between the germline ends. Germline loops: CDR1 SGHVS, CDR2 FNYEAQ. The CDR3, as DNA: TGTGCCAGCAGCCCCCCCCCACCTAGTTCCCAGTACTTC. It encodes CASSPPPPSSQYF.